Shown below are 27 T cell receptor beta chains from a single sample sequenced in a study of molecular identifiers for immune sequencing clone quantification (dated by TCRdb to between 2018 and 2020). The method behind the library was PCR. Sequencing was carried out with an Illumina HiSeq 4000. The public reads were reprocessed in TCRdb via fastp at Q25 and MiXCR, keeping in-frame beta chains. Entries that share a CDR3 protein sequence are merged under the most common genes and DNA. The sample data list hundreds of thousands of distinct CDR3 sequences, and just under 20% of these were observed just once. Roughly 0.85% of the sample rests with the top ten. Sequenced: naive CD8+ T cells from blood, with Jurkat cell RNA spiked in. Interpreted using the paper, the cell subset or site label stands for: FACS-sorted CD8+CD4-CCR7+CD45RA+ naive T cells. All receptors come from a human donor in good health. Some libraries in this study had Jurkat cell RNA spiked in.

Written as DNA, the CDR3 is TGTGCCACTTCAGGGACTGATAGCAATCAGCCCCAGCATTTT. Protein: CATSGTDSNQPQHF. The chain is built from TRBV10-3 and TRBJ1-5; the D gene is possibly TRBD1 (5 bases). V dropped 10 bases and J dropped 0 bases, with 13 bases sitting between them. This CDR3 spans 14 amino acids. The germline V gene encodes CDR1 ENHRY and CDR2 SYGVKD.

In this sample, this clonotype turned up many times. This sequence joins TRBV30 and TRBJ1-6; D gene uncertain. This CDR3 is 14 amino acids long. The germline CDR1 and CDR2 sequences are GTSNPN and SVGIG (reference sequence). Trimming stripped 4 bases from V and 6 bases from J, with 13 bases between. Here the CDR3 reads CAWTLSGSNSPLHF. The CDR3 DNA reads as TGTGCCTGGACCCTTTCGGGCAGTAATTCACCCCTCCACTTT. The full variable domain, rest sourced from reference TRBV30 and TRBJ1-6, is SQTIHQWPATLVQPVGSPLSLECTVEGTSNPNLYWYRQAAGRGLQLLFYSVGIGQISSEVPQNLSASRPQDRQFILSSKKLLLSDSGFYLCAWTLSGSNSPLHFGNGTRLTVT.

This clonotype was seen a few times. V is TRBV3-1 and J is TRBJ2-2; D is undetermined. Germline V lookup: CDR1 LGHDT, CDR2 YNNKEL (reference sequence). The V end lost 0 bases, the J end lost 1 base, and 6 bases lay between the germline ends. The CDR3 loop spans 15 amino acids. The CDR3 DNA reads as TGTGCCAGCAGCCAAGATCTTCTGAACACCGGGGAGCTGTTTTTT. Its translation: CASSQDLLNTGELFF.

This clonotype was counted between two and nine times. The J gene is TRBJ1-1, the V gene TRBV20-1, with TRBD1 matching over 11 bases. CDR3 length: 15 residues. The germline CDR1 and CDR2 sequences are DFQATT and SNEGSKA (reference sequence). Losses at the gene ends were 2 bases for V and 4 bases for J; bases not matched to a gene: 6. The CDR3 nucleotides read TGCAGTGCTAGACCCTCCGGGACAGGGGGCACTGAAGCTTTCTTT. Translating it yields CSARPSGTGGTEAFF.

The rearrangement uses TRBV27 and TRBJ2-5, with 14 bases matching TRBD2. J gave up 2 bases and V 10 bases, and 9 bases lay outside the gene matches. In germline, CDR1 is MNHEY, CDR2 SMNVEV (reference sequence). The CDR3 sequence is 16 residues long. CDR3 region: CATQGLAGGLQETQYF. The CDR3 DNA is TGTGCCACCCAAGGACTAGCGGGGGGCCTACAAGAGACCCAGTACTTC.

The rearrangement joins TRBV2 to TRBJ2-1, with D perhaps matching TRBD1 or TRBD2 (6 bases each). Germline lookup yields CDR1 SNHLY and CDR2 FYNNEI. The CDR3 length is 13 residues. Trimming took 8 bases from V and 5 from J, leaving 13 bases between them. The CDR3 DNA sequence: TGTGCCAGCCGCCGGGGGCTAGACAATGAGCAGTTCTTC. It is translated as CASRRGLDNEQFF.

The chain couples TRBV7-9 to TRBJ1-2, with a weak D call TRBD1 (6 bases). This CDR3 has 12 residues. Trimming removed 11 bases from V and 8 bases from J, with 18 bases in between. In germline, CDR1 is SEHNR, CDR2 FQNEAQ (reference sequence). The DNA of the CDR3 is TGTGCCGGCGAAATGGGGGGCGACGGCTACACCTTC. Its translation: CAGEMGGDGYTF.

V gene TRBV4-2 combines with J gene TRBJ2-5; D is possibly TRBD1 or TRBD2 (5 bases each). V shed 0 bases and J shed 5 bases, with 13 bases lying between them. CDR1 and CDR2 (germline): LGHNA, YNFKEQ. The CDR3 sequence is 15 residues long. The CDR3 reads CASSQEGHPGETQYF. CDR3 nucleotides: TGTGCCAGCAGCCAAGAGGGGCACCCGGGGGAGACCCAGTACTTC.

This clonotype was counted at least ten times. This chain connects TRBV20-1 to TRBJ2-7; D ambiguous. Germline V lookup: CDR1 DFQATT, CDR2 SNEGSKA (reference sequence). V was clipped by 0 bases and J by 6 bases, with 15 bases between them. This CDR3 contains 14 residues. CDR3 coding DNA: TGCAGTGCTAGAGATATCTCATCCGGGTCCGAGCAGTACTTC. Translated: CSARDISSGSEQYF.

This clonotype appeared many times. The chain recombines TRBV24-1 with TRBJ1-1; D perhaps matches TRBD1 (6 bases). This CDR3 comprises 12 residues. Between the trimmed V and J ends, which lost 7 bases and 7 bases, there was a span of 12 bases. Per the germline V gene, CDR1 is KGHDR and CDR2 is SFDVKD. CDR3 bases: TGTGCCACCAGCCAGACAGGCCTTGAAGCTTTCTTT. As protein: CATSQTGLEAFF.

The rearrangement links TRBV12-3 or TRBV12-4 to TRBJ1-2, with D possibly matching TRBD1 (5 bases). CDR3 size: 13 residues. The ends were cut back, 5 bases at V and 3 bases at J, with 10 bases in the middle. CDR3 in amino acids: CASSPGRDYGYTF. DNA for the CDR3: TGTGCCAGCAGTCCAGGGAGGGACTATGGCTACACCTTC.

With respect to this clonotype: A much larger clone lies one base from this, so it may be a read error. V usage is TRBV6-5 and J usage is TRBJ2-6; D may correspond to TRBD1 or TRBD2 (5 bases each). The CDR3 consists of 15 residues. Germline V gives CDR1 MNHEY, CDR2 SVGAGI. Here the CDR3 reads CASSYGGTGANALTF. In DNA form, the CDR3 reads TGTGCCAGCAGTTACGGGGGAACCGGGGCCAACGCCCTGACTTTC.

V and J are TRBV7-9 and TRBJ1-2; D is possibly TRBD1 (5 bases). The V end was cut by 0 bases, the J end by 4 bases, with 6 bases between. Germline values: CDR1 SEHNR, CDR2 FQNEAQ (reference sequence). The CDR3 totals 13 residues. CDR3: CASSLAQVYGYTF. As DNA, the CDR3 is TGTGCCAGCAGCTTAGCACAGGTCTATGGCTACACCTTC.

The table lists this clonotype with many counts. The rearrangement uses TRBV7-9 and TRBJ2-1; 7 positions match TRBD2. The V segment lost 7 bases and the J segment 8 bases; nucleotides outside the gene matches: 14. The CDR3 spans 15 residues. The V gene's germline CDR1 is SEHNR and CDR2 FQNEAQ (reference sequence). CDR3 region: CASNPLETSIYEQFF. The DNA of the CDR3 is TGTGCCAGCAACCCTCTAGAGACTAGCATATATGAGCAGTTCTTC.

This clonotype has ten or more counts. The V gene is TRBV2, the J gene TRBJ2-3; 9 bases agree with TRBD1. The CDR3 sequence is 15 residues long. The V gene's germline CDR1 is SNHLY and CDR2 FYNNEI. V was pared by 5 bases and J by 3 bases, with 6 bases of the junction left unmatched. CDR3 sequence reads: CASSTGTGWTDTQYF. As DNA, the CDR3 is TGTGCCAGCAGTACCGGGACAGGGTGGACAGATACGCAGTATTTT.

The chain links TRBV12-3 or TRBV12-4 to TRBJ2-7, with 16 nucleotides matching TRBD2. V lost 6 bases and J lost 4; bases outside the gene matches: 6. The CDR3 is 16 amino acids. This chain's CDR3 is CASRPGTSGREYEQYF. CDR3 nucleotides: TGTGCCAGCAGGCCCGGGACTAGCGGGAGGGAGTACGAGCAGTACTTC.

This clonotype was seen only a few times. The V gene is TRBV13, the J gene TRBJ1-2; D remains ambiguous. Germline CDR1 is PRHDT and CDR2 is FYEKMQ (reference sequence). V was clipped by 8 bases and J by 4 bases, with 8 bases between them. This CDR3 has 11 amino acids. The CDR3 is CASWAGYGYTF. CDR3 bases: TGTGCCAGCTGGGCGGGCTATGGCTACACCTTC.

With respect to this clonotype: A much larger clone differs by one base, so this may be a read error. This likely comes from a read error, as the CDR3 has no conserved phenylalanine or tryptophan at its end. CDR3 loop: CASRQGVGTEAFS. In DNA, the CDR3 is TGTGCCAGCAGACAGGGGGTAGGGACTGAAGCTTTCTCT. The rearrangement joins TRBV6-5 to TRBJ1-1; TRBD1 matches at 8 bases. CDR3 size: 13 residues. The J segment lost 5 bases and the V segment lost 6 bases, leaving 5 bases of the junction unmatched. The germline V gene encodes CDR1 MNHEY and CDR2 SVGAGI.

This clonotype was seen a few times. The chain is built from TRBV20-1 and TRBJ2-3, with 9 bases identical to TRBD2. Germline lookup yields CDR1 DFQATT and CDR2 SNEGSKA (reference sequence). J was trimmed by 4 bases and V by 1 base; bases with no gene match: 9. This CDR3 spans 16 amino acids. This CDR3 reads CSARGGAGGPPDTQYF. CDR3 DNA sequence: TGCAGTGCTAGAGGCGGTGCGGGGGGGCCTCCAGATACGCAGTATTTT.

This clonotype appeared many times. The chain has TRBV19 and TRBJ2-7, with D unresolved. V was cut by 5 bases and J by 1 base, with 12 bases left in between. CDR3 length: 14 residues. Germline CDR1 is LNHDA and CDR2 is SQIVND (reference sequence). The CDR3 region is CASSPRLDSYEQYF. CDR3 nucleotide sequence: TGTGCCAGTAGTCCCCGTCTGGATTCCTACGAGCAGTACTTC.

The V and J genes are TRBV12-3 or TRBV12-4 and TRBJ2-7, with TRBD2 identical over 10 bases. There are 18 residues in the CDR3. V shed 5 bases, J shed 0 bases, and the junction held 13 bases outside the gene matches. The CDR3 is CASSPGGLAAPSSYEQYF. The CDR3 DNA is TGTGCCAGCAGTCCCGGTGGACTAGCGGCACCAAGCTCCTACGAGCAGTACTTC.

This clonotype was seen repeatedly, ten times or more. V usage is TRBV28 and J usage is TRBJ2-4, with TRBD1 matching 9 bases. Trimming took 2 bases from V and 0 from J; bases not matched to a gene: 8. Germline V CDR1 and CDR2: MDHEN, SYDVKM. The CDR3 covers 18 residues. The CDR3 coding sequence is TGTGCCAGCAGTTTAGGCCTAGGACAGGGGCTAGCCAAAAACATTCAGTACTTC. It encodes CASSLGLGQGLAKNIQYF.

This clonotype showed up many times. This sequence joins TRBV6-2 or TRBV6-3 and TRBJ2-7, with 13 bases fitting TRBD2. This CDR3 region has 17 residues. Germline V CDR1 and CDR2: MNHEY, SVGEGT. The J segment lost 0 bases and the V segment lost 5 bases, leaving 7 bases of the junction unmatched. CDR3 in amino acids: CASSTPRTSGSSYEQYF. The CDR3 DNA reads TGTGCCAGCAGTACCCCGAGGACTAGCGGGAGCTCCTACGAGCAGTACTTC.

Notes on this clonotype: This may arise from a read error, as a much more abundant clone is one base away. The chain recombines TRBV9 with TRBJ2-7; D may be TRBD1 or TRBD2 (5 bases each). CDR3 length: 14 residues. V was cut by 4 bases and J by 4 bases, with 15 bases left in between. Germline V gene sequence: CDR1 SGDLS, CDR2 YYNGEE. CDR3 DNA sequence: TGTGCCAGCAGCACAACGGTCGAGGGGTACGAGCAGTACTTC. It translates to CASSTTVEGYEQYF.

The chain combines TRBV7-9 with TRBJ1-6; maybe TRBD1 (5 bases). The CDR3 covers 16 residues. The ends were cut back, 5 bases at V and 14 bases at J, with 25 bases in the middle. Per germline, CDR1 SEHNR and CDR2 FQNEAQ (reference sequence). DNA of the CDR3: TGTGCCAGCAGCCCTAGGAGGGGAGACAATCCAAGGGCCCTCCACTTT. It codes for CASSPRRGDNPRALHF.

At least ten counts were recorded for this clonotype. This sequence joins TRBV20-1 and TRBJ1-1, with D uncertain. Trimming took off 2 bases at V and 4 bases at J, with 17 bases between the two ends. This CDR3 is 15 amino acids long. The germline gives CDR1 DFQATT, CDR2 SNEGSKA (reference sequence). The CDR3 is CSARFAGNGITEAFF. DNA of the CDR3: TGCAGTGCTAGATTTGCCGGGAATGGGATCACTGAAGCTTTCTTT.

In this sample, this clonotype turned up a few times. The chain recombines TRBV27 with TRBJ2-1, with a possible D match to TRBD2 (7 bases). V was clipped by 5 bases and J by 6 bases, with 14 bases between them. Per germline, CDR1 MNHEY and CDR2 SMNVEV (reference sequence). The length of the CDR3 is 14 residues. The CDR3 reads CASSDWAGANEQFF. DNA of the CDR3: TGTGCCAGCAGTGATTGGGCGGGGGCCAATGAGCAGTTCTTC.